These T cell receptor beta chains were read from a single sample in a study of early T cells in non-severe SARS-CoV-2 infection. TCRdb passed the 5' RACE reads through MiXCR, listing each CDR3 protein once. The sample lists 75,000 to 100,000 distinct CDR3 sequences, 13% to 15% seen once, with 9.5% to 12% in the top ten. Sequenced material: whole blood. All receptors come from an adult who was a healthcare worker with PCR-confirmed SARS-CoV-2 infection or an uninfected control (not recorded which). Both conserved end residues are part of each CDR3. The D gene is left open where the match is weak. Clone size, where shown, is once, few, many, or a class for clones that have expanded.

J gene | D gene | clone size | V gene | CDR3 DNA | CDR3 protein
TRBJ2-1 | NA | few | TRBV5-4 | TGTGCCAGCAGCTCCTTGCGGGGGCGTTGGGAGCAGTTCTTC | CASSSLRGRWEQFF
TRBJ1-1 | NA | NA | TRBV18 | TGTGCCAGCTCACCACCGGGAAGGTTCGGCACTGAAGCTTTCTTT | CASSPPGRFGTEAFF
TRBJ2-1 | TRBD1 | few | TRBV12-3/TRBV12-4 | TGTGCCAGCGGTAGGGACAGCTACAATGAGCAGTTCTTC | CASGRDSYNEQFF
TRBJ2-5 | NA | NA | TRBV7-9 | TGTGCCAGCAGACCTTTTGCGGGTAAAGAGACCCAGTACTTC | CASRPFAGKETQYF
TRBJ2-3 | TRBD1 | NA | TRBV12-3/TRBV12-4 | TGTGCCAGCAGGGAGAGGTTGGACAGGGTGGTGACAGATACGCAGTATTTT | CASRERLDRVVTDTQYF
TRBJ2-5 | NA | NA | TRBV7-2 | TGTGCCAGCAGCTTACGAGGGGGGGCGGAGACCCAGTACTTC | CASSLRGGAETQYF
TRBJ1-2 | NA | NA | TRBV20-1 | TGCAGTGCTAGCGAGGGCTATGGCTACACCTTC | CSASEGYGYTF
TRBJ1-1 | NA | many | TRBV29-1 | TGCAGCGCCGCCCGGGGGGGGAACACTGAAGCTTTCTTT | CSAARGGNTEAFF
TRBJ1-1 | NA | NA | TRBV6-6 | TGTGCCAGCAGCAAGGGGCGCGGGGACACTGAAGCTTTCTTT | CASSKGRGDTEAFF
TRBJ1-5 | TRBD1 | NA | TRBV18 | TGTGCCAGCTCAACGGACAGGGCGGTTCAGCCCCAGCATTTT | CASSTDRAVQPQHF
TRBJ2-1 | NA | NA | TRBV7-9 | TGTGCCAGCAGCCCCCAGGACACAACCACCAATGAGCAGTTCTTC | CASSPQDTTTNEQFF
TRBJ2-2 | NA | many | TRBV3-2 | TGCCCCCACGGGACAGGGGGCACCGGGGAGCTGTTTTTT | CPHGTGGTGELFF
TRBJ1-2 | NA | NA | TRBV5-6 | TGTGCCAGCAAGAGTCAAGGTATATTTGGCTACACCTTC | CASKSQGIFGYTF
TRBJ1-1 | TRBD1 | NA | TRBV5-6 | TGTGCCAGCAGTTATCTAGACAGGGTTGGGACTGAAGCTTTCTTT | CASSYLDRVGTEAFF
TRBJ2-7 | NA | few | TRBV20-1 | TGCAGTGCTCCCAAGACAGCGTACGAGCAGTACTTC | CSAPKTAYEQYF
TRBJ2-3 | NA | NA | TRBV6-5 | TGTGCCAGCAGTTACTCCGGGGCCACAGATACGCAGTATTTT | CASSYSGATDTQYF
TRBJ2-7 | NA | NA | TRBV28 | TGTGCCAGCAGTTTATACAGTTTCGGCTACGAGCAGTACTTC | CASSLYSFGYEQYF
TRBJ1-6 | TRBD1 | NA | TRBV6-5 | TGTGCCAGCAGTTTCCAACGGACAGGGGGCGGTAATTCACCCCTCCACTTT | CASSFQRTGGGNSPLHF
TRBJ2-3 | TRBD1 | NA | TRBV29-1 | TGCAGCGCAAGGGCACAGGGGGGAGATACGCAGTATTTT | CSARAQGGDTQYF
TRBJ1-1 | NA | NA | TRBV29-1 | TGCAGCGTAGACGGGGCGGGGCAGGGAACTGAAGCTTTCTTT | CSVDGAGQGTEAFF
TRBJ1-5 | TRBD1 | many | TRBV4-2 | TGTGCCAGCAGCCAAGTTCTAGGGGACAGGGGCAATCAGCCCCAGCATTTT | CASSQVLGDRGNQPQHF
TRBJ2-1 | NA | NA | TRBV9 | TGTGCCAGCAGCGTAGGGGGGGCCGATAATGAGCAGTTCTTC | CASSVGGADNEQFF
TRBJ1-1 | TRBD1 | NA | TRBV12-3/TRBV12-4 | TGTGCCAGCAGTCGTTACAGGGGGAACACTGAAGCTTTCTTT | CASSRYRGNTEAFF
TRBJ2-7 | TRBD1 | NA | TRBV6-6 | TGTGCCAGCAGTTCCCCGACAGGGGTGGCCGGCGAGCAGTACTTC | CASSSPTGVAGEQYF
TRBJ1-2 | NA | NA | TRBV2 | TGTGCCAGCAGTAAAGGGGGGAATGGCTACACCTTC | CASSKGGNGYTF
TRBJ1-6 | NA | NA | TRBV12-5 | TGTGCTAGTGGTTTGTTTAATGAGAAGTTGGCAGGGGACGGCTCACCCCTCCACTTT | CASGLFNEKLAGDGSPLHF
TRBJ1-1 | NA | few | TRBV6-5 | TGTGCCAGCACCATGGACAGTGTGAACACTGAAGCTTTCTTT | CASTMDSVNTEAFF
TRBJ2-1 | NA | NA | TRBV4-2 | TGTGCCAGCAGCCCCCATCGTCCAGGGCGAGGTACGGACAGTGAGCAGTTCTTC | CASSPHRPGRGTDSEQFF
TRBJ2-5 | NA | few | TRBV7-2 | TGTGCCAGCAGCTTATGGGCAGGGACCCAAGAGACCCAGTACTTC | CASSLWAGTQETQYF
TRBJ2-5 | TRBD2 | NA | TRBV9 | TGTGCCAGCTCGAGGGCGGGGGAAGAGACCCAGTACTTC | CASSRAGEETQYF
TRBJ2-2 | NA | many | TRBV11-2 | TGTGCCAGCAGCGGGACTGGGGAAGGTATCGGGGAGCTGTTTTTT | CASSGTGEGIGELFF
TRBJ2-1 | TRBD2 | NA | TRBV7-2 | TGTGCCAGCAGCTTAGGGCTAGCGGGGGGGTACGAGCAGTTCTTC | CASSLGLAGGYEQFF
TRBJ2-3 | NA | NA | TRBV6-1 | TGTGCCAGCAGTGAATTCCGGGGTGACAGACCCTTCACAGATACGCAGTATTTT | CASSEFRGDRPFTDTQYF
TRBJ1-1 | NA | NA | TRBV5-1 | TGCGCCAGCAGCTTTGAAGGGTTTTCTGAAGCTTTCTTT | CASSFEGFSEAFF
TRBJ2-5 | NA | NA | TRBV18 | TGTGCCAGCTCACCAATCCAGGGGGGTCAGGAGACCCAGTACTTC | CASSPIQGGQETQYF